These T cell receptor beta chains were read from a single sample in a study of blood T cell repertoires in COVID-19. Profiling relied on immunoSEQ multiplex PCR, and the TCRdb table lists in-frame clones only, not all of them. The sample gives 150,000 to 200,000 clones, 65% to 85% of which show up once; roughly a tenth is in the top ten. Material: peripheral blood. The source is a man aged 65-85 years with active or convalescent COVID-19. Both conserved end residues are part of each CDR3. A D gene is named only where the DNA matches it firmly. Size tells how often a clone was seen (once, few, many) or the class of an expanded clone, and some rows leave it out.

size	J	D	V	DNA	CDR3
.	TRBJ2-7	.	TRBV11-2	TGTGCCAGCAGTACGGGGTCCTACGAGCAGTACTTC	CASSTGSYEQYF
.	TRBJ2-3	TRBD2	TRBV27	TGTGCCAGCAGTTTGGGCAGGGACTATCCCCTCGTGGGCACAGATACGCAGTATTTT	CASSLGRDYPLVGTDTQYF
few	TRBJ2-1	TRBD1	TRBV14	TGTGCCAGCAGCCAGGTAACAGGGGGTGAGCAGTTCTTC	CASSQVTGGEQFF
.	TRBJ1-4	.	TRBV7-9	TGTGCCAGCAGCTTAGCGCAGGCAATGGAAGAAAAACTGTTTTTT	CASSLAQAMEEKLFF
.	TRBJ1-1	.	TRBV2	TGTGCCAGCATTTTCAGGGCTATGAACACTGAAGCTTTCTTT	CASIFRAMNTEAFF
.	TRBJ2-1	.	TRBV5-4	TGTGCCAGCAGCTTTCCCCAGGCAGGGAATGAGCAGTTCTTC	CASSFPQAGNEQFF
.	TRBJ1-5	TRBD1	TRBV9	TGTGCCAGCAGCGTAGAGGGGACAGGGGGCCAGCCCCAGCATTTT	CASSVEGTGGQPQHF
.	TRBJ2-1	.	TRBV5-1	TGCGCCAGCAGGGTACTAGCAGACGAGCAGTTCTTC	CASRVLADEQFF
.	TRBJ1-2	.	TRBV19	TGTGCCACCAGATGGGGGGGCGCGGACTATGGCTACACCTTC	CATRWGGADYGYTF
.	TRBJ2-5	.	TRBV29-1	TGCAGCGTTGAATTGCGGCGGGAGACCCAGTACTTC	CSVELRRETQYF
.	TRBJ1-1	.	TRBV6-1	TGTGCCAGCAGTGAAGCCTGGGGGCTTACTGAAGCTTTCTTT	CASSEAWGLTEAFF
few	TRBJ2-2	TRBD1	TRBV27	TGTGCCAGCAGTTCATGGACAGGGGGCACCGGGGAGCTGTTTTTT	CASSSWTGGTGELFF
once	TRBJ2-1	TRBD2	TRBV29-1	TGCAGCGTCGTACTACTAGCGGCCCCCTACAATGAGCAGTTCTTC	CSVVLLAAPYNEQFF
.	TRBJ2-1	TRBD2	TRBV19	TGTGCCAGTAGTCGTTTAGCGGGAGGGGACGAGCAGTTCTTC	CASSRLAGGDEQFF
.	TRBJ2-1	TRBD1	TRBV7-8	TGTGCCAGCAGCCGAGGACAGGGGGCTCCCCGGGCTAATAATGAGCAGTTCTTC	CASSRGQGAPRANNEQFF
.	TRBJ1-1	.	TRBV11-2	TGTGCCAGCAGCTTAGGAGCGAGGAACACTGAAGCTTTCTTT	CASSLGARNTEAFF
once	TRBJ1-2	.	TRBV6-9	TGTGCCAGCAGTTATAGGCCCGTAGGTCCCGGGCCCGGGGAGAGTAACTATGGCTACACCTTC	CASSYRPVGPGPGESNYGYTF
few	TRBJ1-1	TRBD1	TRBV9	TGTGCCAGCAGCGTAGTAGGACAGGGACCCTTAGAAGCTTTCTTT	CASSVVGQGPLEAFF
.	TRBJ2-3	.	TRBV5-5	TGTGCCAGCAGCTTGGATAGCGGAACTAGCACAGATACGCAGTATTTT	CASSLDSGTSTDTQYF
few	TRBJ1-1	.	TRBV27	TGTGCCAGCAGTTTATGGGGCGCTTCCATGAACACTGAAGCTTTCTTT	CASSLWGASMNTEAFF
.	TRBJ1-1	.	TRBV5-5	TGTGCCAGCAGCTTGGTGCCGGACACGTCCACTGAAGCTTTCTTT	CASSLVPDTSTEAFF
.	TRBJ2-7	TRBD1	TRBV4-3	TGCGCCAGCAGCCAAGACAGGGGGAGATCCTACGAGCAGTACTTC	CASSQDRGRSYEQYF
.	TRBJ2-1	TRBD1	TRBV7-2	TGTGCCAGCAGCGCCCTGGGACAGGGTCAGGGTGAGCAGTTCTTC	CASSALGQGQGEQFF
.	TRBJ2-2	.	TRBV24-1	TGTGCCACCAGGGCAACGAACACCGGGGAGCTGTTTTTT	CATRATNTGELFF
.	TRBJ1-6	TRBD1	TRBV5-1	TGCGCCAGCAGCACGGGACAGCCTAATTCACCCCTCCACTTT	CASSTGQPNSPLHF
.	TRBJ2-1	.	TRBV3-1/TRBV3-2	TGTGCCAGCAGCCGAACTATCCATGAGCAGTTCTTC	CASSRTIHEQFF
.	TRBJ1-5	TRBD1	TRBV6-6	TGTGCCAGCAGTACCGACAGGGCGTGGGGCCAGCCCCAGCATTTT	CASSTDRAWGQPQHF
few	TRBJ1-1	TRBD1	TRBV19	TGTGCCAGTAGTCTCCCCCGGACAGGGGGAAACACTGAAGCTTTCTTT	CASSLPRTGGNTEAFF
.	TRBJ2-6	.	TRBV6-5	TGTGCCAGCCGGGAGTGGTGGCCTGGGGCCAACGTCCTGACTTTC	CASREWWPGANVLTF
once	TRBJ1-4	.	TRBV5-4	TGTGCCAGCAGCTCTCAAACAGGGTTGAATGAAAAACTGTTTTTT	CASSSQTGLNEKLFF
.	TRBJ2-5	.	TRBV14	TGTGCCAGCAGCCAGGGGGGGACCCAGTACTTC	CASSQGGTQYF
.	TRBJ1-2	TRBD1	TRBV19	TGTGCCAGTAGTATAAGTTTGGACAGGAGTTATGGCTACACCTTC	CASSISLDRSYGYTF
few	TRBJ1-6	.	TRBV4-3	TGCGCCAGCAGCCAAGAAGGACGGACAAATTCACCCCTCCACTTT	CASSQEGRTNSPLHF
.	TRBJ2-2	TRBD1	TRBV6-5	TGTGCCAGCAGGGGAAACAGGGGTAGCACCGGGGAGCTGTTTTTT	CASRGNRGSTGELFF
.	TRBJ2-3	TRBD2	TRBV24-1	TGTGCCACCAGTGATTGGACTAGCGGGAGTGGTACGCAGTATTTT	CATSDWTSGSGTQYF
.	TRBJ1-6	.	TRBV6-5	TGTGCCAGCAGGGCCAACAGAAATTCACCCCTCCACTTT	CASRANRNSPLHF
.	TRBJ1-1	.	TRBV12-3/TRBV12-4	TGTGCCAGCAGCAGGACAGTCACTGAAGCTTTCTTT	CASSRTVTEAFF